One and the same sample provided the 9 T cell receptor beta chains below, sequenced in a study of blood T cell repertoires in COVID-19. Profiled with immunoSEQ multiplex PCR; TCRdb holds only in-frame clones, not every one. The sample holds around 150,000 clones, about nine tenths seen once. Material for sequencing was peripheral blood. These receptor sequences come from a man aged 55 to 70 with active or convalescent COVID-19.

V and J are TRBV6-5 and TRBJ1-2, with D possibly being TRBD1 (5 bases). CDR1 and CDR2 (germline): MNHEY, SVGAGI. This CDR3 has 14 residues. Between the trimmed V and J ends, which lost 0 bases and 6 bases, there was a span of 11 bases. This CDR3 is CASSYSTDINGYTF. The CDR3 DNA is TGTGCCAGCAGTTACTCGACGGACATAAATGGCTACACCTTC.

CDR3 amino acids: CASSLRGVRETQYF. CDR3 sequence (DNA): TGTGCCAGCAGCTTGCGGGGGGTAAGGGAGACCCAGTACTTC. This chain joins TRBV5-6 and TRBJ2-5; 7 bases are a match to TRBD2. The germline V gene encodes CDR1 SGHDT and CDR2 YYEEEE. The CDR3 length is 14 residues. Unmatched junction bases numbered 5, after V lost 1 base and J lost 5 bases.

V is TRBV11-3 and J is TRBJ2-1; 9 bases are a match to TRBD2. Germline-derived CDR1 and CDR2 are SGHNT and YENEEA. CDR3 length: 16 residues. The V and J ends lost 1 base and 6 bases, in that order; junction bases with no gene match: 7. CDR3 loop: CASSLGGLAGINEQFF. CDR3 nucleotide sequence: TGTGCCAGCAGCTTAGGGGGGCTAGCGGGAATCAATGAGCAGTTCTTC.

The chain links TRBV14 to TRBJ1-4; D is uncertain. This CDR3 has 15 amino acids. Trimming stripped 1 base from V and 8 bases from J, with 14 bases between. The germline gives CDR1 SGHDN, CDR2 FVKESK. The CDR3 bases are TGTGCCAGCAGCCAAGCGGCGGGAGGTGGGGAAAAACTGTTTTTT. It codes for CASSQAAGGGEKLFF. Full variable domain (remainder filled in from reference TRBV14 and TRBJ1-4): EAGVTQFPSHSVIEKGQTVTLRCDPISGHDNLYWYRRVMGKEIKFLLHFVKESKQDESGMPNNRFLAERTGGTYSTLKVQPAELEDSGVYFCASSQAAGGGEKLFFGSGTQLSVL.

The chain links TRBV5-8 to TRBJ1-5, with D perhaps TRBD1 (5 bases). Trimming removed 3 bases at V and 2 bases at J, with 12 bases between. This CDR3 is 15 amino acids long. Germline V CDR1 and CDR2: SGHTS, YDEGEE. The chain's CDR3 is CASSWQGWGNQPQHF. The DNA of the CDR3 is TGTGCCAGCAGCTGGCAGGGATGGGGCAATCAGCCCCAGCATTTT.

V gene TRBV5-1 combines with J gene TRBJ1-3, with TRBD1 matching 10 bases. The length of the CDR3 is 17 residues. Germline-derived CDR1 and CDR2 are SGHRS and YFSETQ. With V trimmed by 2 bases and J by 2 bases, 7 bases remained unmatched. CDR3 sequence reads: CASSLPETGGPGNTIYF. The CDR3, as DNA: TGCGCCAGCAGCTTACCCGAGACAGGGGGCCCTGGAAACACCATATATTTT.

The CDR3 sequence is CASSLPVDYGYTF. CDR3 in DNA: TGTGCCAGCAGCTTACCGGTTGACTATGGCTACACCTTC. The chain combines TRBV7-2 with TRBJ1-2; D gene unclear. Looked up from germline, CDR1 is SGHTA and CDR2 is FQGNSA. CDR3 length equals 13 residues. V was cut by 2 bases and J by 3 bases, with 7 bases left in between.

Here the CDR3 reads CASSEGWTTDSNQPQHF. In DNA form, the CDR3 reads TGCGCCAGCAGCGAAGGCTGGACAACCGATAGCAATCAGCCCCAGCATTTT. V usage is TRBV4-1 and J usage is TRBJ1-5, with D possibly being TRBD1 (5 bases). The CDR3 contains 17 residues. CDR1 MGHRA and CDR2 YSYEKL come from the germline V gene. The V end was cut by 5 bases, the J end by 0 bases, with 17 bases between.

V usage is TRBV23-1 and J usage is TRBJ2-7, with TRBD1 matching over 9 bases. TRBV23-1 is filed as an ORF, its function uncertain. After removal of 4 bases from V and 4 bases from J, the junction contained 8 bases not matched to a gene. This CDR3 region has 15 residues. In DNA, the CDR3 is TGCGCCAGCAGTCTAGGGACAGGGCCTTGTTACGAGCAGTACTTC. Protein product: CASSLGTGPCYEQYF.